These 27 T cell receptor beta chains share one sample of origin, sequenced in a study of control samples from healthy donors and cancer patients. Method: immunoSEQ multiplex PCR; TCRdb's copy keeps in-frame clones and lacks some. The repertoire holds 130,000 to 150,000 clones, with about 93% as singletons. Sequenced input: PBMCs. Receptors were obtained from a man aged 55 to 70 with colorectal cancer.

The genes are TRBV3-1 (or the pseudogene TRBV3-2) and TRBJ2-7; the D gene is possibly TRBD2 (6 bases). From germline, CDR1 is LGHDT and CDR2 YNNKEL (reference sequence). The V and J ends lost 1 base and 5 bases respectively, with 18 bases between them. The CDR3 is 16 amino acids. The CDR3 DNA reads TGTGCCAGCAGCCAAGGATCGGCGGGATTCCGGCACGAGCAGTACTTC. Its protein is CASSQGSAGFRHEQYF.

V usage is TRBV4-2 and J usage is TRBJ1-5; D is unclear. The ends were cut back, 0 bases at V and 5 bases at J, with 5 bases in the middle. The CDR3 consists of 13 residues. The germline gives CDR1 LGHNA, CDR2 YNFKEQ. The CDR3 protein is CASSQEPDQPQHF. As DNA, the CDR3 is TGTGCCAGCAGCCAAGAACCAGATCAGCCCCAGCATTTT.

V usage is TRBV10-2 and J usage is TRBJ2-3, with D possibly matching TRBD2 (6 bases). The germline CDR1 and CDR2 sequences are WSHSY and SAAADI. The V end was cut by 6 bases, the J end by 2 bases, with 12 bases between. The CDR3 runs to 14 residues. The CDR3, as DNA: TGCGCCAGCAGAGGGCTAGCGACCACAGATACGCAGTATTTT. This translates into CASRGLATTDTQYF.

This chain joins TRBV18 and TRBJ2-5; D not certain. The CDR3 has 15 residues. V was cut by 5 bases and J by 5 bases, with 18 bases left in between. Germline lookup yields CDR1 KGHSH and CDR2 LQKENI. The CDR3 DNA sequence: TGTGCCAGCTCATCCCAACGCGAAGGGTGGGAGACCCAGTACTTC. Amino acids: CASSSQREGWETQYF. The entire variable domain, with the rest obtained from reference TRBV18 and TRBJ2-5, is as follows: NAGVMQNPRHLVRRRGQEARLRCSPMKGHSHVYWYRQLPEEGLKFMVYLQKENIIDESGMPKERFSAEFPKEGPSILRIQQVVRGDSAAYFCASSSQREGWETQYFGPGTRLLVL.

The CDR3 DNA reads as TGTGCCAGCAATTCGGCCGGCCTCAATCAGCCCCAGCATTTT. Translating gives CASNSAGLNQPQHF. The chain couples TRBV6-6 to TRBJ1-5; no clear D gene. CDR1 is MNHNY, CDR2 SVGAGI, per germline (reference sequence). The length of the CDR3 is 14 residues. The ends were cut back, 7 bases at V and 3 bases at J, with 13 bases in the middle.

This clone was observed once. The chain links TRBV11-1 to TRBJ2-7, with 10 bases aligning to TRBD1. V was clipped by 5 bases and J by 0 bases; unmatched bases: 4. The CDR3 extends over 15 amino acids. Germline loops: CDR1 SGHAT, CDR2 FQDESV (reference sequence). The CDR3, as DNA: TGTGCCAGCAGCCCGCGGGACAGGGGCTCCTACGAGCAGTACTTC. The encoded protein is CASSPRDRGSYEQYF.

The CDR3 bases are TGTGCCAGCAGTTTGGGCCCGGGGGGTGGGGATCCGCAGTATTTT. This encodes CASSLGPGGGDPQYF. The rearrangement links TRBV6-2 or TRBV6-3 to TRBJ2-3; 7 nucleotides align to TRBD2. Per the germline V gene, CDR1 is MNHEY and CDR2 is SVGEGT. CDR3 length: 15 residues. The V segment lost 4 bases and the J segment 10 bases; nucleotides outside the gene matches: 14.

The rearrangement joins TRBV5-5 to TRBJ2-1; TRBD1 agrees at 8 bases. The CDR3 runs 15 residues. Losses at the gene ends were 4 bases for V and 10 bases for J; bases not matched to a gene: 13. CDR1 and CDR2 from the germline V gene are SGHKS and YYEKEE (reference sequence). The CDR3 DNA reads TGTGCCAGCAGCCCCGGGCAAAGAACAGGGGGAGAGCAGTTCTTC. It translates to CASSPGQRTGGEQFF. Combining the CDR3 with reference TRBV5-5 and TRBJ2-1 gives the whole variable domain DAGVTQSPTHLIKTRGQQVTLRCSPISGHKSVSWYQQVLGQGPQFIFQYYEKEERGRGNFPDRFSARQFPNYSSELNVNALLLGDSALYLCASSPGQRTGGEQFFGPGTRLTVL.

The gene calls are TRBV7-2 and TRBJ2-3; D not certain. Germline values: CDR1 SGHTA, CDR2 FQGNSA. The CDR3 extends over 15 amino acids. The V gene lost 8 bases and the J gene lost 1 base, with 16 bases spanning the gap. Written as DNA, the CDR3 is TGTGCCAGCCTCTCGATTTGGAGTGGCACAGATACGCAGTATTTT. Residues: CASLSIWSGTDTQYF.

The chain has TRBV7-2 and TRBJ2-5; TRBD2 matches at 14 bases. From germline, CDR1 is SGHTA and CDR2 FQGNSA. The length of the CDR3 is 17 residues. V was clipped by 5 bases and J by 2 bases; unmatched bases: 7. CDR3 in DNA: TGTGCCAGCAGCCTGACTAGCGGGGGGGCGGGACAAGAGACCCAGTACTTC. Encoded protein: CASSLTSGGAGQETQYF.

This chain uses TRBV19 with TRBJ1-5; D is possibly TRBD1 (5 bases). The CDR3 is made up of 16 amino acids. Germline V gene lookup returns CDR1 LNHDA and CDR2 SQIVND (reference sequence). Trimming took 1 base from V and 3 from J, leaving 13 bases between them. Here the CDR3 DNA reads TGTGCCAGTAGTATAGGTCGGCGGGGGACCAATCAGCCCCAGCATTTT. Its protein product is CASSIGRRGTNQPQHF.

The rearrangement joins TRBV19 to TRBJ2-2; tentatively, D is TRBD1 (6 bases). Germline CDR1 is LNHDA and CDR2 is SQIVND (reference sequence). The CDR3 totals 13 residues. Trimming took off 5 bases at V and 6 bases at J, with 10 bases between the two ends. This CDR3 reads CASSVTGSGELFF. The DNA of the CDR3 is TGTGCCAGTAGTGTAACAGGGTCCGGGGAGCTGTTTTTT.

CDR3 DNA sequence: TGTGCCAGCAGTTTAGCCCATAATTCACCCCTCCACTTT. This translates into CASSLAHNSPLHF. The V gene is TRBV27, the J gene TRBJ1-6; no firm D call. The V gene's germline CDR1 is MNHEY and CDR2 SMNVEV (reference sequence). Trimming removed 2 bases from V and 5 bases from J, with 4 bases in between. This CDR3 region has 13 residues.

The rearrangement uses TRBV21-1 and TRBJ1-2; no check of the table's D call, TRBD1, against the DNA was made. TRBV21-1 is reported as a pseudogene. The CDR3 is 16 residues long. CDR3 sequence (DNA): TGTGCCAGCCAGGGTCCCCTGGGGGCCCCGGACTATGGCTACACCTTC. This translates into CASQGPLGAPDYGYTF.

The V and J genes are TRBV19 and TRBJ1-6; 8 bases match TRBD1. The V segment lost 3 bases and the J segment 8 bases; nucleotides outside the gene matches: 12. The CDR3 extends over 17 amino acids. Germline lookup yields CDR1 LNHDA and CDR2 SQIVND (reference sequence). The CDR3 DNA reads as TGTGCCAGTAGTATCCCTCAACTACAGGGGGTCCATTCACCCCTCCACTTT. Protein product: CASSIPQLQGVHSPLHF. The whole variable domain, remainder taken from reference TRBV19 and TRBJ1-6, is DGGITQSPKYLFRKEGQNVTLSCEQNLNHDAMYWYRQDPGQGLRLIYYSQIVNDFQKGDIAEGYSVSREKKESFPLTVTSAQKNPTAFYLCASSIPQLQGVHSPLHFGNGTRLTVT.

The chain combines TRBV5-4 with TRBJ2-1; D is perhaps TRBD1 or TRBD2 (5 bases each). The CDR3 is 14 residues long. The ends were cut back, 0 bases at V and 9 bases at J, with 13 bases in the middle. CDR1 is SGHNT, CDR2 YYREEE, per germline (reference sequence). CDR3 region: CASSLDLAGSEQFF. DNA for the CDR3: TGTGCCAGCAGCTTGGATCTGGCAGGGAGTGAGCAGTTCTTC. The complete variable domain, with remaining parts taken from reference TRBV5-4 and TRBJ2-1, reads ETGVTQSPTHLIKTRGQQVTLRCSSQSGHNTVSWYQQALGQGPQFIFQYYREEENGRGNFPPRFSGLQFPNYSSELNVNALELDDSALYLCASSLDLAGSEQFFGPGTRLTVL.

The chain combines TRBV19 with TRBJ1-1; the match to TRBD1 covers 8 bases. The germline gives CDR1 LNHDA, CDR2 SQIVND (reference sequence). The CDR3 runs 15 residues. Trimming removed 9 bases from V and 7 bases from J; junction bases left unmatched: 16. The CDR3 DNA follows: TGTGCCAGCCAAACTCGGACAGGGAAAGTGGTTGAAGCTTTCTTT. As protein: CASQTRTGKVVEAFF.

The chain joins TRBV6-5 to TRBJ1-4; perhaps TRBD1 as D (6 bases). The CDR3 has 16 amino acids. Trimming took off 4 bases at V and 0 bases at J, with 12 bases between the two ends. Germline V gene lookup returns CDR1 MNHEY and CDR2 SVGAGI. The DNA for the CDR3 is TGTGCCAGCAGTTCGACAGGTTTAGCAACTAATGAAAAACTGTTTTTT. Its translation is CASSSTGLATNEKLFF.

The genes are TRBV5-1 and TRBJ1-2; TRBD1 agrees at 11 bases. The junction had 6 bases not matched to a gene; V was cut back by 0 bases and J by 8 bases. Germline CDR1 reads SGHRS; CDR2 reads YFSETQ. CDR3 length: 15 residues. CDR3 DNA: TGCGCCAGCAGCTTGGACGGACAGGGGGCGGGAGGCTACACCTTC. Protein sequence: CASSLDGQGAGGYTF.

J is TRBJ1-5 and V is TRBV19; 10 bases line up with TRBD1. V was pared by 4 bases and J by 1 base, with 4 bases of the junction left unmatched. Germline V gene lookup returns CDR1 LNHDA and CDR2 SQIVND (reference sequence). The CDR3 has 16 residues. The CDR3 sequence is CASSTRDRGSNQPQHF. In DNA form, the CDR3 reads TGTGCCAGTAGTACACGGGACAGGGGCAGCAATCAGCCCCAGCATTTT.

The genes are TRBV12-3 or TRBV12-4 and TRBJ1-1; the match to TRBD1 covers 7 bases. V dropped 6 bases and J dropped 4; count of bases not matched to a gene: 5. This CDR3 region has 13 residues. The CDR3 region is CASRLTGSTEAFF. DNA of the CDR3: TGTGCCAGCAGACTGACAGGGAGCACTGAAGCTTTCTTT.

CDR3 bases: TGTGCCAGCACGGCGACAGCCTACGAGCAGTACTTC. It yields the protein CASTATAYEQYF. The chain links TRBV6-5 to TRBJ2-7; a weak D match, TRBD1 (5 bases). The V end was cut by 7 bases, the J end by 2 bases, with 9 bases between. CDR1 MNHEY and CDR2 SVGAGI come from the germline V gene. The CDR3 covers 12 residues.

The chain carries TRBV11-3 and TRBJ2-3; possibly TRBD2 for D (5 bases). Trimming cost V 5 bases and J 5 bases, with 8 bases left between them. The CDR3 is made up of 12 amino acids. Looked up from germline, CDR1 is SGHNT and CDR2 is YENEEA. CDR3 DNA: TGTGCCAGCAGCCTAGGGAGAGATACGCAGTATTTT. As protein: CASSLGRDTQYF.

This chain joins TRBV3-1 (or the pseudogene TRBV3-2) and TRBJ1-4; a possible D gene is TRBD1 (5 bases). V dropped 2 bases and J dropped 13 bases, with 8 bases sitting between them. There are 11 residues in the CDR3. Germline values: CDR1 LGHDT, CDR2 YNNKEL (reference sequence). The CDR3 DNA reads as TGTGCCAGCAGCCAATACAGGCGACTGTTTTTT. This translates into CASSQYRRLFF.

The chain joins TRBV27 to TRBJ2-2, with TRBD1 identical over 9 bases. J lost 3 bases, V lost 5 bases, and 4 bases had no gene match. The CDR3 consists of 15 residues. Germline V gene lookup returns CDR1 MNHEY and CDR2 SMNVEV (reference sequence). The CDR3 DNA follows: TGTGCCAGCAGTCCCTGGACAGGGGACACCGGGGAGCTGTTTTTT. Encoded protein: CASSPWTGDTGELFF.

V and J are TRBV30 and TRBJ1-1; unclear D gene. V was trimmed by 4 bases and J by 3 bases, leaving 12 bases between them. The germline CDR1 and CDR2 sequences are GTSNPN and SVGIG (reference sequence). The CDR3 is made up of 13 amino acids. CDR3 protein: CAWNVFTYTEAFF. CDR3 sequence (DNA): TGTGCCTGGAACGTGTTCACATACACTGAAGCTTTCTTT.

V is TRBV27 and J is TRBJ1-1; possibly TRBD1 for D (5 bases). This CDR3 is built from 13 residues. The germline gives CDR1 MNHEY, CDR2 SMNVEV (reference sequence). With 2 bases removed from V and 4 bases from J, the gap between germline ends came to 8 bases. CDR3 coding DNA: TGTGCCAGCAGTTTAAAGGGGTCCACTGAAGCTTTCTTT. Translated: CASSLKGSTEAFF.